This T cell receptor beta chain is drawn from a study of T cell clusters in autoimmune cytopenias. This clonotype is labeled medium-sized based on frequency. Its antigen is still unknown. Points from the study as a whole: TRB repertoire shifts in secondary cytopenia and chronic lymphocytic leukemia mostly reflected lymphoma, not autoimmunity.

The CDR3 spans 13 residues. CDR1 and CDR2 from the germline V gene are MNHNY and SVGAGI (reference sequence). TRB was amplified from roughly 0.25 ug of peripheral blood genomic DNA per sample. TRB rearrangements were amplified by touch-down multiplex PCR with mixed TRB-A/B primers. Each CDR3 protein gets one entry in TCRdb, which reprocessed the multiplex PCR reads and gives no DNA. The sample table includes about 8,300 distinct CDR3 sequences. The source material was peripheral blood. The chain joins TRBV6-6 to TRBJ1-2; TCRdb indicates TRBD1, and absent DNA this call remains unverified. This TCR was sampled from a human donor with an autoimmune cytopenia or autoimmune hepatitis (not recorded which). CDR3 sequence: CASTGQAVFGYTF.